The clone carrying this TCR beta chain turned up a few times. Its antigen is still unknown. The sample originates from a study of identical twins. Overall study results and limits: For monozygotic twins, models underestimated out-of-frame TCR alpha sharing. There was an excess of low generation probability in the out-of-frame alpha sequences that twins shared.

The CDR3 extends over 17 amino acids. CDR1 and CDR2 (germline): SGHVS, FQNEAQ. V dropped 1 base and J dropped 4; count of bases not matched to a gene: 7. Carrying unique molecular identifiers, the cDNA also gained a universal primer site through template switching. MiXCR, run by TCRdb on the 5' RACE reads, gives a single entry per CDR3 protein. The repertoire holds roughly 350,000 distinct CDR3 sequences, with roughly an eighth as singletons. Separately, the same data were catalogued under a study of yellow fever vaccine responses in identical twins.

This TCR derives from a woman aged 18 to 35 in good health. The rearrangement links TRBV7-8 to TRBJ2-1, with TRBD2 identical over 10 bases. The sequenced sample was CD8+ T cells sorted from blood. This chain's CDR3 is CASSLDISGRFYNEQFF. CDR3 DNA sequence: TGTGCCAGCAGCTTAGATATTAGCGGGAGGTTTTACAATGAGCAGTTCTTC.